The rows below give T cell receptor beta chains drawn from one sample of a study of cytomegalovirus exposure and HLA in healthy donors. Generated by immunoSEQ multiplex PCR, the TCRdb table keeps only in-frame clones and is missing some. The table has 220,000 or so clones, around 80% seen once. What was sequenced was PBMCs. Receptors were obtained from a male donor in good health and CMV-seronegative. Both conserved end residues are part of each CDR3. The order of the fields is J gene, V gene, D gene, clone size, CDR3 DNA, CDR3 protein. The D gene is left open where the match is weak. Clone size is given for some rows only: seen once, a few or many times, or a class if the clone is expanded.

TRBJ2-3 | TRBV4-1 | - | - | TGCGCCAGCAGCTCCTCTTACGACAGAACAGATACGCAGTATTTT | CASSSSYDRTDTQYF
TRBJ2-1 | TRBV7-7 | TRBD1 | - | TGTGCCAGCAGCTTGACAGGGGGCATAACCGATGAGCAGTTCTTC | CASSLTGGITDEQFF
TRBJ2-7 | TRBV11-2 | - | - | TGTGCCAGCAGCTTAATCGACGAGCAGTACTTC | CASSLIDEQYF
TRBJ2-3 | TRBV4-1 | - | - | TGCGCCAGCAGCCAAGAAAAGCGTAGCACAGATACGCAGTATTTT | CASSQEKRSTDTQYF
TRBJ1-5 | TRBV7-2 | TRBD1 | once | TGTGCCAGCAGCTTAGAGAGGACAGGGATGTATCAGCCCCAGCATTTT | CASSLERTGMYQPQHF
TRBJ2-4 | TRBV29-1 | TRBD1 | - | TGCAACGTCGGACAGGGAGGCAAAAACATTCAGTACTTC | CNVGQGGKNIQYF
TRBJ2-3 | TRBV4-1 | TRBD2 | - | TGCGCCAGCAGCTTTCGGACTAGCGGGTTGACAGATACGCAGTATTTT | CASSFRTSGLTDTQYF
TRBJ2-4 | TRBV28 | TRBD1 | few | TGTGCCAGCAGTCAGCCCGGGACAGGGGCATCCGGCATTCAGTACTTC | CASSQPGTGASGIQYF
TRBJ2-5 | TRBV5-1 | - | - | TGCGCCAGCAGCTACGGTCTACAAGAGACCCAGTACTTC | CASSYGLQETQYF
TRBJ1-5 | TRBV10-1 | - | - | TGCGCCAGCAGCACGAAAAAGGGGGAAGAGGACAATCAGCCCCAGCATTTT | CASSTKKGEEDNQPQHF
TRBJ2-7 | TRBV19 | TRBD1 | once | TGTGCCAGTAGTACCGGGACAGCATACTACGAGCAGTACTTC | CASSTGTAYYEQYF
TRBJ1-1 | TRBV27 | - | - | TGTGCCAGCTCCACGACAGGCTTGAACACTGAAGCTTTCTTT | CASSTTGLNTEAFF
TRBJ1-3 | TRBV5-4 | TRBD1 | few | TGTGCCAGCAGCTTGCTTTTCGCCGGGACAGGCGAAATCTCGGGAAACACCATATATTTT | CASSLLFAGTGEISGNTIYF
TRBJ2-4 | TRBV6-6 | TRBD1 | - | TGTGCCAGCAGTTACCGGACAGGGCTAGCCAAAAACATTCAGTACTTC | CASSYRTGLAKNIQYF
TRBJ2-1 | TRBV5-6 | TRBD2 | - | TGTGCCAGCAGCTTGGTATGGGGCGGGAGGGTCCATGAGCAGTTCTTC | CASSLVWGGRVHEQFF
TRBJ2-3 | TRBV7-3 | TRBD2 | once | TGTGCCAGCAGCCGGAACGAGCGGGGTACGCAGTATTTT | CASSRNERGTQYF
TRBJ2-7 | TRBV9 | TRBD2 | - | TGTGCCAGCAGCGTAGCTGTGGCGGGAGTGGGCGAGCAGTACTTC | CASSVAVAGVGEQYF
TRBJ2-7 | TRBV5-4 | TRBD2 | - | TGTGCCAGCAGCTTCGGACTAGCCCACGAGCAGTACTTC | CASSFGLAHEQYF
TRBJ1-5 | TRBV7-9 | - | few | TGTGCCAGCAGCTTAAATGAGAATCAGCCCCAGCATTTT | CASSLNENQPQHF
TRBJ1-1 | TRBV7-9 | - | - | TGTTCCAGCAGCTTAGTTATAGGGGCCCCTGAAGCTTTCTTT | CSSSLVIGAPEAFF
TRBJ2-7 | TRBV30 | TRBD2 | - | TGTGCCTGGAGTGTAGGAGGACTAGCGGGAGGATGGCAGTACTTC | CAWSVGGLAGGWQYF
TRBJ2-3 | TRBV6-1 | TRBD2 | - | TGTGCCAGCAGGACGGGCGGGGGGGGTACAGATACGCAGTATTTT | CASRTGGGGTDTQYF
TRBJ2-3 | TRBV4-1 | TRBD1 | - | TGCGCCAGCAGCCAAGATGAACAGGGGCGTCGGTATTTT | CASSQDEQGRRYF
TRBJ2-5 | TRBV2 | - | - | TGTGCCAGCGCATTGGGGCTAGCGAACCAAGAGACCCAGTACTTC | CASALGLANQETQYF
TRBJ2-7 | TRBV2 | TRBD2 | - | TGTGCCAGCCTTAGCGGGAGGTACGAGCAGTACTTC | CASLSGRYEQYF
TRBJ1-6 | TRBV28 | - | once | TGTGCCAGCAGTTTAAGTGGTGCCTCAGGTTCACCCCTCCACTTT | CASSLSGASGSPLHF
TRBJ2-2 | TRBV28 | TRBD2 | - | TGTGCCAGCAGTACGTACCCCAGCGGGGCCGGGGAGCTGTTTTTT | CASSTYPSGAGELFF
TRBJ1-2 | TRBV7-2 | - | - | TGTGCCAGCAGCTTAAGGAGTGCCTATGGCTACACCTTC | CASSLRSAYGYTF
TRBJ1-2 | TRBV27 | - | - | TGTGCCAGCAGTTTAGACAGGTCTTCCTATGGCTACACCTTC | CASSLDRSSYGYTF
TRBJ1-4 | TRBV6-5 | TRBD1 | - | TGTGCCAGCACAACCGACAGGGTGCCTGAAAAACTGTTTTTT | CASTTDRVPEKLFF
TRBJ2-1 | TRBV11-3 | TRBD2 | - | TGTGCCAGCAGCTTAGATCCACAAGCGGGAGGTCCCAATGAGCAGTTCTTC | CASSLDPQAGGPNEQFF
TRBJ2-7 | TRBV29-1 | TRBD2 | - | TGCAGCGTTGCCGGGGGAGCGGGAGTCGAGCAGTACTTC | CSVAGGAGVEQYF
TRBJ2-5 | TRBV5-1 | - | - | TGCGCCAGCAGCCCCACACTAGGAGGGAGGGAGACCCAGTACTTC | CASSPTLGGRETQYF
TRBJ2-4 | TRBV7-7 | TRBD1 | - | TGTGCTAGCAGCCCAGGACAGGGGGCGCGTCAGAGCTTC | CASSPGQGARQSF
TRBJ2-3 | TRBV25-1 | TRBD2 | - | TGTGCCAGCAGTGAAGCTCTCCTCGCGGGAGGTTTGGATACGCAGTATTTT | CASSEALLAGGLDTQYF
TRBJ2-1 | TRBV5-4 | TRBD2 | - | TGTGCCAGCAGCTTGGACAGCGGGAATTACAATGAGCAGTTCTTC | CASSLDSGNYNEQFF
TRBJ2-1 | TRBV6-1 | - | - | TGTGCCAGCAATAGGCAGGGAGGAAATGAGCAGTTCTTC | CASNRQGGNEQFF
TRBJ2-2 | TRBV27 | TRBD1 | - | TGTGCCAGCAGCCACCACAGGGGAAAAACCGGGGAGCTGTTTTTT | CASSHHRGKTGELFF
TRBJ2-5 | TRBV18 | TRBD2 | once | TGTGCCAGCTCACCCCTTAGCGGGAGCTCAGAGACCCAGTACTTC | CASSPLSGSSETQYF
TRBJ2-3 | TRBV5-1 | TRBD1 | - | TGCGCCAGCAGCCTGGGACAGCTTTGGACAGATACGCAGTATTTT | CASSLGQLWTDTQYF
TRBJ2-7 | TRBV2 | TRBD1 | - | TGTGCCAGCACCGCAGGGACAGCCACCTACGAGCAGTACTTC | CASTAGTATYEQYF
TRBJ2-7 | TRBV5-5 | TRBD2 | - | TGTGCCAGCAGCTTGTTACTAGCGGTTATCTACGAGCAGTACTTC | CASSLLLAVIYEQYF
TRBJ2-7 | TRBV5-6 | TRBD2 | few | TGTGCCAGCAGCGATATTTTAGCGGGAGGGTTCTACGAGCAGTACTTC | CASSDILAGGFYEQYF
TRBJ2-3 | TRBV4-1 | TRBD2 | - | TGCGCCAGCAGCCGCCGGACTAGCGGGAGCCAAGATACGCAGTATTTT | CASSRRTSGSQDTQYF
TRBJ2-7 | TRBV7-8 | TRBD2 | - | TGTGCCAGCAGCCCCACGGCGCTAGCGGGAACCTACGAGCAGTACTTC | CASSPTALAGTYEQYF
TRBJ2-7 | TRBV5-1 | - | - | TGCGCCAGCAGCCCCGAACAGGTTTTTAAAACCGAGCAGTACTTC | CASSPEQVFKTEQYF
TRBJ1-4 | TRBV30 | TRBD1 | - | TGTGCCTGGGCCCCGGACAGGGGGAGGTCTAATGAAAAACTGTTTTTT | CAWAPDRGRSNEKLFF
TRBJ2-7 | TRBV28 | TRBD1 | - | TGTGCCAGCAGGGCACAGGGGTCAGAGGAGCAGTACTTC | CASRAQGSEEQYF
TRBJ1-1 | TRBV27 | - | - | TGTGCCAGCAGTTCTGGGGGCGCTGGGATGAACACTGAAGCTTTCTTT | CASSSGGAGMNTEAFF
TRBJ2-2 | TRBV27 | - | - | TGTGCCAGCAGTACGGGTCTAGGCCCCGGGGAGCTGTTTTTT | CASSTGLGPGELFF
TRBJ2-1 | TRBV5-4 | - | - | TGTGCCAGCAGCGGAACCGGGTCCAAAAGCAATGAGCAGTTCTTC | CASSGTGSKSNEQFF
TRBJ2-7 | TRBV19 | TRBD1 | - | TGTGCCAGTAGTTCGGGACAGCTCTACGAGCAGTACTTC | CASSSGQLYEQYF
TRBJ2-5 | TRBV27 | - | - | TGTGCCAGCAGCCTAACGCGGGGAGAGACCCAGTACTTC | CASSLTRGETQYF